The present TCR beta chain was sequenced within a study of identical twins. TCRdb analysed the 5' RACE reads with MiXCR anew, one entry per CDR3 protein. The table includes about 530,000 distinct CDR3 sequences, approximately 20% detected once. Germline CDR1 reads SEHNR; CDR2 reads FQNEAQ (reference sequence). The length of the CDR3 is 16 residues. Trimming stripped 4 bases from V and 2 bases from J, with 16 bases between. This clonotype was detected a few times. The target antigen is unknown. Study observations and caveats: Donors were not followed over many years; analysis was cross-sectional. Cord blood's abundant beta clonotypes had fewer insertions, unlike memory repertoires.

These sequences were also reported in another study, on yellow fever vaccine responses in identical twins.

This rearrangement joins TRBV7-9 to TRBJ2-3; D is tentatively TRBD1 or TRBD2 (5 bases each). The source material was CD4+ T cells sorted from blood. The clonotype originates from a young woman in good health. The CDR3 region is CASSSGTRGSTDTQYF. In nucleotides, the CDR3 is TGTGCCAGCAGCTCCGGAACCCGGGGCTCCACAGATACGCAGTATTTT.